This T cell receptor beta chain was recorded in a study of cytomegalovirus exposure and HLA in healthy donors. About this clone: Antigen unknown.

Findings and caveats of the study: Per published reports, the classifier diagnosed cytomegalovirus status with high specificity and sensitivity. Most TCR sequences were seen very rarely across donors, but some public TCRs occurred in many. It was confirmed in vitro that three of the CMV-associated chains were specific for CMV antigens. Serostatus for CMV was the only available immune exposure information.

The PCR contained 60 Vbeta and 13 Jbeta primers. Measured with immunoSEQ multiplex PCR; TCRdb has only the in-frame clones, and not every one. Here the sample spans roughly 140,000 clones, around 72% being singletons. CDR1 is SGHTA and CDR2 is FQGNSA in the germline V gene. V gave up 5 bases and J gave up 1 base, with 14 bases separating them. The CDR3 length is 16 residues. The genes are TRBV7-2 and TRBJ2-2, with a weak D call TRBD1 (5 bases). The specimen sequenced was PBMCs. The TCR comes from a man younger than 35 in good health and CMV-seronegative. The CDR3 protein is CASSAHAGWNTGELFF. Written as DNA, the CDR3 is TGTGCCAGCAGCGCCCACGCAGGGTGGAACACCGGGGAGCTGTTTTTT.